This TCR beta chain came from a study of post-analysis software for immune sequencing data. General observations from the study: Five or six TRBV segments (TRBV5-6, TRBV5-1 and TRBV20-1 among them) occurred more frequently in patients than in controls.

Points on this clonotype: Its matching antigen is unknown.

The CDR3 has 15 residues. The V end lost 4 bases, the J end lost 0 bases, and 11 bases lay between the germline ends. Germline assignment: CDR1 SGHTA and CDR2 FQGNSA. Sequencing libraries made from TCR beta cDNA carried unique molecular identifiers. MiXCR, applied by TCRdb to the PCR reads, yields one record per CDR3 protein. Among 650,000 to 850,000 distinct CDR3 sequences listed, 35% to 55% were seen once. The chain joins TRBV7-2 to TRBJ2-3; possibly TRBD1 for D (5 bases). The sequence was obtained from a girl between 10 and 17 years old with multiple sclerosis. The sample comprised blood. The CDR3 reads CASSWGGESTDTQYF. In nucleotides, the CDR3 is TGTGCCAGCAGCTGGGGCGGAGAGAGCACAGATACGCAGTATTTT.